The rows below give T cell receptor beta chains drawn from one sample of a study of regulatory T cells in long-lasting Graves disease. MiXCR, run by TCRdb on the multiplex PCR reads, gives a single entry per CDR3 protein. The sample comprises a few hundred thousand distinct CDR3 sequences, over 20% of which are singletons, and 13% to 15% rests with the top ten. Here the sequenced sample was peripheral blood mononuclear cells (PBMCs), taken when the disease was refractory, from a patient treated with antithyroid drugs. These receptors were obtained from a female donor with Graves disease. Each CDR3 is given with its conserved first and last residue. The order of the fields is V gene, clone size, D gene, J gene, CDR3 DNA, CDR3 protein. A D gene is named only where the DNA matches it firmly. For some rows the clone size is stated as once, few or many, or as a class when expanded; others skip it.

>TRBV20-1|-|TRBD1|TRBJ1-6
TGCAGTGCTAAGACAGGGGGCCTCTATAATTCACCCCTCCACTTT
CSAKTGGLYNSPLHF
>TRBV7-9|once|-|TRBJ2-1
TGTGCCAGCAGCTCCGTCGGGGAGACTAATGAGCAGTTCTTC
CASSSVGETNEQFF
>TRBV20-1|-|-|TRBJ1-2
TGCAGTGCTAGAGCGGGGGGCTACACCTTC
CSARAGGYTF
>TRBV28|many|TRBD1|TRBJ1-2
TGTGCCAGCAGTCCCTCAGGGGGGTTTCGGCTTGGCTACACCTTC
CASSPSGGFRLGYTF
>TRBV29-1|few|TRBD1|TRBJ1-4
TGCAGCGTTACCCGGGACAGGGGTAGTACTAATGAAAAACTGTTTTTT
CSVTRDRGSTNEKLFF
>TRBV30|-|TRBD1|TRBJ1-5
TGTGCCTGGACCCTTGGGCAGGGGGGTCAGCCCCAGCATTTT
CAWTLGQGGQPQHF
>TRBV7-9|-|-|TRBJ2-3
TGTGCCAGCAGCTTAGCGTCGGGGCTAGATACGCAGTATTTT
CASSLASGLDTQYF
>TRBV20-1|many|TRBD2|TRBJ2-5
TGCAGTGCTAGAGCTAGCGGGAGGGGGGAGACCCAGTACTTC
CSARASGRGETQYF
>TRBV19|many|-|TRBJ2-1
TGTGCCACCTCCGGGACGGAGCAGTTCTTC
CATSGTEQFF
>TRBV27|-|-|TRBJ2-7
TGTGCCAGCAGTCCGTCCCGGAGGTCCGAGCAGTACTTC
CASSPSRRSEQYF
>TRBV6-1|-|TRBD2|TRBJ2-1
TGTGCCATATGGACTAGCGGGAGTGGTGAGCAGTTCTTC
CAIWTSGSGEQFF
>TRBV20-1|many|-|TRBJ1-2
TGCAGTGTCCCGTCGGGTGGGGGGGCGACGGGCTACACCTTC
CSVPSGGGATGYTF
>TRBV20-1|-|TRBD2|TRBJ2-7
TGCAGTGCGGTCGGGACGGGGGGTCTTTACGAGCAGTACTTC
CSAVGTGGLYEQYF
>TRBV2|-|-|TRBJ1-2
TGTGCCAGCATACGGGACGGACCCTATGGCTACACCTTC
CASIRDGPYGYTF
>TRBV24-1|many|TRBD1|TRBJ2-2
TGTGCCACCAGTGACACAGGGGCGTACACCGGGGAGCTGTTTTTT
CATSDTGAYTGELFF
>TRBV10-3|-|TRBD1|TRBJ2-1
TGTGCCATCAATCCGGGACAGGGACATGAGCAGTTCTTC
CAINPGQGHEQFF